This is a list of T cell receptor beta chains from one sample in a study of blood T cell repertoires in COVID-19. TCRdb's copy holds only in-frame clones and misses some; the assay was immunoSEQ multiplex PCR. The sample lists some 170,000 clones; 75% to 90% were seen once. The sample comprised peripheral blood. These receptors were taken from a woman aged 60-75 years with acute or convalescent COVID-19. Both conserved end residues are part of each CDR3. Each record gives: V gene, J gene, clone size, CDR3 length, D gene, CDR3 protein, CDR3 DNA. The D gene is left open where the match is weak. Size is stated for part of the rows, as once, few or many counts, or as a class when the clone is expanded.

TRBV29-1,TRBJ1-4,.,13,.,CSVATGLREKLFF,TGCAGCGTTGCAACAGGGCTCAGGGAAAAACTGTTTTTT
TRBV27,TRBJ1-2,medium-sized,14,TRBD1,CASSRGTGNYGYTF,TGTGCCAGCAGTAGGGGGACAGGGAACTATGGCTACACCTTC
TRBV28,TRBJ1-1,.,17,.,CASSPPTVLPGNTEAFF,TGTGCCAGCAGTCCTCCGACAGTCCTCCCTGGGAACACTGAAGCTTTCTTT
TRBV9,TRBJ1-1,once,13,.,CASSPLGGTEAFF,TGTGCCAGCAGCCCCCTGGGAGGGACTGAAGCTTTCTTT
TRBV3-1/TRBV3-2,TRBJ1-2,.,15,TRBD1,CASSHGWGTGDGYTF,TGTGCCAGCAGCCATGGATGGGGGACAGGGGATGGCTACACCTTC
TRBV9,TRBJ2-1,.,13,.,CASSPSSYNEQFF,TGTGCCAGCAGCCCCTCCTCCTACAATGAGCAGTTCTTC
TRBV7-3,TRBJ2-4,.,14,TRBD2,CASSPSGSGSQLYF,TGTGCCAGCAGCCCCAGTGGTAGCGGGAGCCAACTGTACTTC
TRBV30,TRBJ2-1,.,13,TRBD2,CAWSVGTSSEQFF,TGTGCCTGGAGTGTAGGGACTAGCTCTGAGCAGTTCTTC
TRBV28,TRBJ2-3,.,15,TRBD1,CASSLGTGITDTQYF,TGTGCCAGCAGTTTAGGGACAGGGATTACAGATACGCAGTATTTT
TRBV28,TRBJ1-2,.,15,TRBD1,CASSAGQGAPYGYTF,TGTGCCAGCAGCGCGGGACAGGGGGCGCCCTATGGCTACACCTTC
TRBV5-1,TRBJ1-1,once,16,.,CASSWTPGQPNTEAFF,TGCGCCAGCAGCTGGACCCCGGGACAACCGAACACTGAAGCTTTCTTT
TRBV6-1,TRBJ1-2,.,15,.,CASSEGGPGIYGYTF,TGTGCCAGCAGTGAAGGGGGGCCCGGTATCTATGGCTACACCTTC
TRBV7-3,TRBJ2-2,.,17,.,CASSPAIVYANTGELFF,TGTGCCAGCAGCCCCGCGATTGTTTACGCGAACACCGGGGAGCTGTTTTTT
TRBV6-2/TRBV6-3,TRBJ1-2,.,13,.,CASSQLSNYGYTF,TGTGCCAGCAGTCAACTCTCTAACTATGGCTACACCTTC
TRBV11-2,TRBJ1-4,.,16,TRBD1,CASRKGQGTTNEKLFF,TGTGCCAGCAGGAAAGGACAGGGTACAACTAATGAAAAACTGTTTTTT
TRBV18,TRBJ1-1,.,13,.,CASSPGIGRVAFF,TGTGCCAGCTCACCAGGAATAGGCAGGGTTGCTTTCTTT
TRBV10-3,TRBJ1-6,.,14,.,CAISGDSINSPLHF,TGTGCCATCAGTGGCGACTCAATCAATTCACCCCTCCACTTT
TRBV19,TRBJ1-5,.,14,.,CASTPSQGGGPQHF,TGTGCCAGTACCCCTAGCCAGGGCGGGGGGCCCCAGCATTTT
TRBV9,TRBJ2-4,.,14,TRBD2,CASSIRSGGNIQYF,TGTGCCAGCAGCATCCGGAGCGGGGGGAACATTCAGTACTTC
TRBV4-1,TRBJ1-5,few,16,.,CASSHVLDSSNQPQHF,TGCGCCAGCAGCCACGTCTTAGATTCGAGCAATCAGCCCCAGCATTTT
TRBV9,TRBJ1-4,.,15,.,CASSVSTLEDEKLFF,TGTGCCAGCAGCGTATCGACCCTTGAGGATGAAAAACTGTTTTTT
TRBV6-6,TRBJ2-1,.,14,TRBD2,CASSAGLAGTEQFF,TGTGCCAGCAGTGCGGGACTAGCGGGTACAGAGCAGTTCTTC
TRBV5-1,TRBJ2-1,.,15,.,CASSPGHLIYNEQFF,TGCGCCAGCAGCCCGGGACATCTTATCTACAATGAGCAGTTCTTC
TRBV28,TRBJ2-7,few,15,TRBD2,CASSRGLAPGYEQYF,TGTGCCAGCAGCCGCGGACTAGCTCCGGGCTACGAGCAGTACTTC
TRBV15,TRBJ2-3,few,15,.,CATSLGHLGWDTQYF,TGTGCCACCAGTCTGGGACACCTCGGTTGGGATACGCAGTATTTT
TRBV5-1,TRBJ2-5,.,14,.,CASSSGGGRETQYF,TGCGCCAGCAGCTCTGGTGGAGGGCGAGAGACCCAGTACTTC
TRBV11-2,TRBJ2-3,.,15,.,CASSFQASGTDTQYF,TGTGCCAGCAGCTTCCAGGCTAGCGGCACAGATACGCAGTATTTT
TRBV5-4,TRBJ1-1,.,14,TRBD1,CASSLNTGGLEAFF,TGTGCCAGCAGCTTGAACACAGGGGGCCTTGAAGCTTTCTTT
TRBV28,TRBJ1-1,.,14,.,CASSFRIGDTEAFF,TGTGCCAGCAGTTTCAGGATCGGGGACACTGAAGCTTTCTTT
TRBV5-4,TRBJ1-2,.,13,.,CASSTTEPAGYTF,TGTGCCAGCAGCACTACTGAACCCGCGGGCTACACCTTC
TRBV6-2/TRBV6-3,TRBJ1-2,.,16,.,CASSNPRTLEAYGYTF,TGTGCCAGCAGCAACCCCCGGACCCTGGAGGCCTATGGCTACACCTTC
TRBV5-1,TRBJ2-1,.,19,TRBD2,CASSLKGSGRAVVYNEQFF,TGCGCCAGCAGCTTGAAAGGTAGCGGGAGGGCCGTTGTTTACAATGAGCAGTTCTTC
TRBV3-1/TRBV3-2,TRBJ2-5,.,17,TRBD2,CASSQGGLAGLQETQYF,TGTGCCAGCAGCCAAGGGGGACTAGCGGGACTCCAAGAGACCCAGTACTTC
TRBV15,TRBJ2-1,.,14,.,CATSSRERYNEQFF,TGTGCCACCAGCAGCCGGGAGAGATACAATGAGCAGTTCTTC
TRBV29-1,TRBJ2-5,.,13,.,CSVRKTSQETQYF,TGCAGCGTCAGAAAGACTAGCCAAGAGACCCAGTACTTC
TRBV6-5,TRBJ1-1,.,13,.,CASIIDRNTEAFF,TGTGCCAGCATTATAGACAGGAACACTGAAGCTTTCTTT
TRBV7-3,TRBJ1-1,.,13,.,CASSLTGNTEAFF,TGTGCCAGCAGCCTGACAGGGAACACTGAAGCTTTCTTT
TRBV19,TRBJ1-3,.,13,.,CASSGGGGNTIYF,TGTGCCAGTTCGGGGGGAGGTGGAAACACCATATATTTT
TRBV18,TRBJ2-5,.,12,.,CASSPTVETQYF,TGTGCCAGCTCACCAACGGTCGAGACCCAGTACTTC
TRBV7-8,TRBJ2-5,.,14,TRBD2,CASSLVGLQETQYF,TGTGCCAGCAGCCTGGTGGGACTACAAGAGACCCAGTACTTC
TRBV27,TRBJ2-7,.,13,TRBD2,CASRPSGPYEQYF,TGTGCCAGCCGGCCTAGCGGACCCTACGAGCAGTACTTC
TRBV10-1,TRBJ1-1,.,13,.,CASSLTGDTEAFF,TGCGCCAGCAGCCTGACAGGAGACACTGAAGCTTTCTTT
TRBV5-4,TRBJ1-4,.,15,.,CASSLSPGKDEKLFF,TGTGCCAGCAGCTTAAGCCCAGGGAAGGATGAAAAACTGTTTTTT
TRBV19,TRBJ2-2,.,16,TRBD2,CASSELAGTSTGELFF,TGTGCCAGTAGTGAACTAGCGGGAACGAGCACCGGGGAGCTGTTTTTT
TRBV7-3,TRBJ2-5,.,13,TRBD2,CASSASGRETQYF,TGTGCCAGCAGCGCCAGCGGGAGAGAGACCCAGTACTTC
TRBV7-9,TRBJ1-2,.,17,TRBD1,CASSPRDRDPGVRGYTF,TGTGCCAGCAGCCCCAGGGACAGAGACCCAGGGGTCCGGGGCTACACCTTC
TRBV19,TRBJ1-5,.,17,TRBD1,CASRSIGQGVSNQPQHF,TGTGCCAGTAGAAGTATAGGGCAGGGGGTTAGCAATCAGCCCCAGCATTTT
TRBV5-1,TRBJ2-1,.,16,TRBD2,CASTPGGTSGVNEQFF,TGCGCCAGCACCCCGGGCGGGACTAGCGGAGTCAATGAGCAGTTCTTC
TRBV11-1,TRBJ2-3,.,15,TRBD2,CASSLAGGSTDTQYF,TGTGCCAGCAGCTTAGCGGGAGGGAGCACAGATACGCAGTATTTT
TRBV4-2,TRBJ2-1,.,17,TRBD2,CASSQDRLAGEVGRQFF,TGTGCCAGCAGCCAGGATAGACTAGCGGGAGAGGTGGGACGGCAGTTCTTC
TRBV19,TRBJ1-4,.,14,.,CASSTPGPNEKLFF,TGTGCCAGTAGTACGCCGGGTCCCAATGAAAAACTGTTTTTT
TRBV7-2,TRBJ2-1,.,13,.,CASSFRGANEQFF,TGTGCCAGCAGCTTTCGGGGTGCTAATGAGCAGTTCTTC
TRBV7-8,TRBJ1-1,.,14,TRBD1,CASRLGQANTEAFF,TGTGCCAGCAGATTGGGACAGGCGAACACTGAAGCTTTCTTT
TRBV3-1/TRBV3-2,TRBJ2-1,.,13,TRBD1,CASSQIRGLEQFF,TGTGCCAGCAGCCAAATCAGGGGGCTTGAGCAGTTCTTC
TRBV5-4,TRBJ1-3,.,15,TRBD1,CASSLDRGRRNTIYF,TGTGCCAGCAGCTTGGACAGGGGGCGACGGAACACCATATATTTT
TRBV3-1/TRBV3-2,TRBJ2-1,.,14,.,CASSQGGPSDEQFF,TGTGCCAGCAGCCAAGGAGGGCCCAGCGATGAGCAGTTCTTC
TRBV19,TRBJ1-2,.,16,TRBD1,CASSIRDRGYDYGYTF,TGTGCCAGTAGTATAAGGGACAGGGGGTACGACTATGGCTACACCTTC
TRBV28,TRBJ2-6,.,16,.,CASSLTGRSGANVLTF,TGTGCCAGCAGTTTGACAGGGAGGTCTGGGGCCAACGTCCTGACTTTC
TRBV6-5,TRBJ2-7,.,14,.,CASSSAGATYEQYF,TGTGCCAGCAGTTCCGCAGGGGCGACCTACGAGCAGTACTTC